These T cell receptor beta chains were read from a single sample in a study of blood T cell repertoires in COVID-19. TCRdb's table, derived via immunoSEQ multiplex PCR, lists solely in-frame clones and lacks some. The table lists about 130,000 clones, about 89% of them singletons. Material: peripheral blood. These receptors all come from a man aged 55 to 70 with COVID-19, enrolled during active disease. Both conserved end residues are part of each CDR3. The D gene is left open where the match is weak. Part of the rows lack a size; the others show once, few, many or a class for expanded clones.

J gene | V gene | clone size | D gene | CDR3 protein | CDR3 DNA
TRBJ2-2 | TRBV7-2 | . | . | CASSQRSGRGTGELFF | TGTGCCAGCAGCCAGCGGAGCGGGCGGGGCACCGGGGAGCTGTTTTTT
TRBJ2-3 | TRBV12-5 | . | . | CASGAGGDTQYF | TGTGCTAGTGGGGCCGGAGGAGATACGCAGTATTTT
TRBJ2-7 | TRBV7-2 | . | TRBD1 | CASSLEQGSNYEQYF | TGTGCCAGCAGCTTGGAACAGGGGTCAAACTACGAGCAGTACTTC
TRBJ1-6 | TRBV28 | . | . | CASSFGGSSYNSPLHF | TGTGCCAGCAGTTTTGGCGGGAGCTCCTATAATTCACCCCTCCACTTT
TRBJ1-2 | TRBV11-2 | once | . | CASSLEVNSNYGYTF | TGTGCCAGCAGCTTAGAGGTCAACTCTAACTATGGCTACACCTTC
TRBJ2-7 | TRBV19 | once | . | CASAGQTYYEQYF | TGTGCCAGTGCCGGACAGACCTACTACGAGCAGTACTTC
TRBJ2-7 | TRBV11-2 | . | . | CASSLGHRHSYEQYF | TGTGCCAGCAGCTTAGGTCACAGGCATTCCTACGAGCAGTACTTC
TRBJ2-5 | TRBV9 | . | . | CASSVAAGFQETQYF | TGTGCCAGCAGCGTAGCGGCAGGGTTCCAAGAGACCCAGTACTTC
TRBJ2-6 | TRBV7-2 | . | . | CASSFTQAGANVLTF | TGTGCCAGCAGTTTTACCCAGGCTGGGGCCAACGTCCTGACTTTC
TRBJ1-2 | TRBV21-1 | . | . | CASSPPSTGDLRADGYTF | TGTGCCAGCAGCCCGCCTTCGACAGGGGACCTACGCGCGGATGGCTACACCTTC
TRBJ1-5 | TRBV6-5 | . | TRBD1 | CASSLDRDYQPQHF | TGTGCCAGCAGCCTTGACAGGGATTATCAGCCCCAGCATTTT
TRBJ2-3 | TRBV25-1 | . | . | CASSALTDTQYF | TGTGCCAGCAGTGCCCTCACAGATACGCAGTATTTT
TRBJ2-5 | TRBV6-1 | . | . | CASSEVSLRETQYF | TGTGCCAGCAGTGAAGTAAGTCTACGGGAGACCCAGTACTTC
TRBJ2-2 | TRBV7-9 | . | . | CASSLDLAYTGELFF | TGTGCCAGCAGCTTAGATCTCGCGTACACCGGGGAGCTGTTTTTT
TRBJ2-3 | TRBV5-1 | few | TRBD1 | CASSLQRTGGGGDTQYF | TGCGCCAGCAGCTTGCAGAGGACAGGGGGCGGGGGTGATACGCAGTATTTT
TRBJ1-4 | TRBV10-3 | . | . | CAISESGHEKLFF | TGTGCCATCAGTGAGTCGGGACACGAAAAACTGTTTTTT
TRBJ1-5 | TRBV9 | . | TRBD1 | CASSPQGAGNQPQHF | TGTGCCAGCAGCCCACAGGGGGCCGGCAATCAGCCCCAGCATTTT
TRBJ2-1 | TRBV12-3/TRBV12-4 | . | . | CASTLSVGEQFF | TGTGCCAGCACCCTTAGCGTCGGTGAGCAGTTCTTC
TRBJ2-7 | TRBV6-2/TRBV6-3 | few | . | CASSYSTREQYF | TGTGCCAGCAGTTACTCGACACGCGAGCAGTACTTC
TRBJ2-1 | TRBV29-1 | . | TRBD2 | CSVRTSLYNEQFF | TGCAGCGTGCGGACTAGTCTATATAATGAGCAGTTCTTC
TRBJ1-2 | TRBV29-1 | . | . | CSVNRANYGYTF | TGCAGCGTGAACAGAGCTAACTATGGCTACACCTTC
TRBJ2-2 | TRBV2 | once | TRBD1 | CASGGTGTGRLTGELFF | TGTGCCAGCGGGGGGACCGGGACAGGGCGTTTGACCGGGGAGCTGTTTTTT
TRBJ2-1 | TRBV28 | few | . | CASSLFDNSYNEQFF | TGTGCCAGCAGTTTATTTGACAACTCCTACAATGAGCAGTTCTTC
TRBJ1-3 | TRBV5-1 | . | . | CASSLVGAGAGNTIYF | TGCGCCAGCAGCTTGGTTGGGGCAGGGGCTGGAAACACCATATATTTT
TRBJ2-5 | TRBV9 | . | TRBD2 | CASSDGTSGGSGQETQYF | TGTGCCAGCAGCGACGGGACTAGCGGGGGAAGTGGGCAAGAGACCCAGTACTTC
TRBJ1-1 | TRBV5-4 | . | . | CASSTPLGQGREAFF | TGTGCCAGCAGCACACCTCTAGGGCAGGGAAGAGAAGCTTTCTTT
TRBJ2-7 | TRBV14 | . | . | CASSQPGSYEQYF | TGTGCCAGCAGCCAGCCAGGCTCCTACGAGCAGTACTTC
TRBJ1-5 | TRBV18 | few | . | CASSLDLQGTSNQPQHF | TGTGCCAGCTCACTTGATCTTCAGGGGACTAGCAATCAGCCCCAGCATTTT
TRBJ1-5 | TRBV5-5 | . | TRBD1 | CASSFASGTANNQPQHF | TGTGCCAGCAGCTTTGCTTCCGGGACAGCGAACAATCAGCCCCAGCATTTT
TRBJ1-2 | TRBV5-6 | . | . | CASSSLRPPASGYGYTF | TGTGCCAGCAGCTCCTTAAGGCCCCCCGCATCGGGCTATGGCTACACCTTC
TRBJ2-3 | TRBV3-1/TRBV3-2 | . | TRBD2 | CASSPLAGATDTQYF | TGTGCCAGCAGCCCCCTAGCGGGGGCCACAGATACGCAGTATTTT
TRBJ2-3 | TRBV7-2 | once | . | CASSSLDKGADTQYF | TGTGCCAGCAGCTCCTTGGACAAGGGGGCAGATACGCAGTATTTT
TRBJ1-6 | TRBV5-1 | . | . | CASSFKGGGGSPLHF | TGCGCCAGCAGCTTTAAGGGAGGGGGGGGTTCACCCCTCCACTTT
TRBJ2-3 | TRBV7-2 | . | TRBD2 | CASSLPTSSDTQYF | TGTGCCAGCAGCCTACCGACTAGCTCAGATACGCAGTATTTT
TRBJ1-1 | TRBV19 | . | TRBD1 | CASTDTGDRTEAFF | TGTGCCAGTACCGACACAGGGGACCGTACTGAAGCTTTCTTT
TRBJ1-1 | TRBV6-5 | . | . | CASSYRVGDTEAFF | TGTGCCAGCAGTTACCGGGTGGGAGACACTGAAGCTTTCTTT
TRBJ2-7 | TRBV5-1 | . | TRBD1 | CASSPRDSYEQYF | TGCGCCAGCAGCCCCCGGGACAGCTACGAGCAGTACTTC
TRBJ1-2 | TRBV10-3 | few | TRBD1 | CAISKDRGHGYTF | TGTGCCATCAGCAAGGACAGGGGACATGGCTACACCTTC
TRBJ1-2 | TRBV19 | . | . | CASKAPQGTYGYTF | TGTGCCAGTAAGGCGCCACAGGGTACCTATGGCTACACCTTC
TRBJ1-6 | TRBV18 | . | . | CASSPRSRGNSPLHF | TGTGCCAGCTCACCACGCAGCAGGGGTAATTCACCCCTCCACTTT
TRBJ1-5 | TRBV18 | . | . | CASSPERNNQPQHF | TGTGCCAGCTCACCGGAGAGGAATAATCAGCCCCAGCATTTT
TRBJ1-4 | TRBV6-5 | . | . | CASSFRNREGEKLFF | TGTGCCAGCAGTTTCCGAAACAGGGAAGGTGAAAAACTGTTTTTT
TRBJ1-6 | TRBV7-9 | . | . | CASSLSGSPLHF | TGTGCCAGCAGCTTAAGCGGTTCACCCCTCCACTTT
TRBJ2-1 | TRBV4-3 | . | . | CASSQERLRRAYNEQFF | TGCGCCAGCAGCCAAGAACGCCTACGAAGAGCCTACAATGAGCAGTTCTTC
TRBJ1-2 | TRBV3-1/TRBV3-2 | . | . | CASSQDSRGGYTF | TGTGCCAGCAGCCAAGATTCCAGGGGAGGCTACACCTTC
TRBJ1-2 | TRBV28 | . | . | CASSLTNSYGYTF | TGTGCCAGCAGTTTAACGAACTCCTATGGCTACACCTTC
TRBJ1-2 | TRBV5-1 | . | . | CASSLATERHYGYTF | TGCGCCAGCAGCTTGGCCACAGAACGTCACTATGGCTACACCTTC
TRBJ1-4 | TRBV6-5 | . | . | CASTVRDPGGKLFF | TGTGCCAGCACCGTGCGGGACCCCGGCGGAAAACTGTTTTTT
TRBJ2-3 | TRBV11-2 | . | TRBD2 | CASSLVLTSGGRADTQYF | TGTGCCAGCAGCTTAGTACTCACTAGCGGGGGGAGGGCAGATACGCAGTATTTT
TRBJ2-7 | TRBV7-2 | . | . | CASSSTAFYEQYF | TGTGCCAGCAGCTCGACAGCTTTCTACGAGCAGTACTTC
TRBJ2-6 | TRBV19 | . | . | CASSPRGARGSGANVLTF | TGTGCCAGTAGTCCTCGTGGTGCTCGGGGATCTGGGGCCAACGTCCTGACTTTC
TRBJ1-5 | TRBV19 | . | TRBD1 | CASSIRGIGTGGNQPQHF | TGTGCCAGTAGTATTCGGGGTATAGGGACAGGAGGAAATCAGCCCCAGCATTTT
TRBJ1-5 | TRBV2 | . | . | CASTNQDTAYQPQHF | TGTGCCAGCACCAACCAGGACACGGCTTATCAGCCCCAGCATTTT
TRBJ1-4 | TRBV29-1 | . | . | CSVAGVGEKLFF | TGCAGCGTTGCAGGGGTTGGAGAAAAACTGTTTTTT
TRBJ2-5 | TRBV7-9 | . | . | CASSPRTTQVTQYF | TGTGCCAGCAGCCCCCGGACAACCCAAGTGACCCAGTACTTC
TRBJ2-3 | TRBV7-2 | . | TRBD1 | CASMGTGPDTQYF | TGTGCCAGCATGGGGACAGGGCCGGATACGCAGTATTTT
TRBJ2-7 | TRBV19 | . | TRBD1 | CASRTHGQGDSYEQYF | TGTGCCAGTAGAACTCATGGACAGGGGGATTCCTACGAGCAGTACTTC